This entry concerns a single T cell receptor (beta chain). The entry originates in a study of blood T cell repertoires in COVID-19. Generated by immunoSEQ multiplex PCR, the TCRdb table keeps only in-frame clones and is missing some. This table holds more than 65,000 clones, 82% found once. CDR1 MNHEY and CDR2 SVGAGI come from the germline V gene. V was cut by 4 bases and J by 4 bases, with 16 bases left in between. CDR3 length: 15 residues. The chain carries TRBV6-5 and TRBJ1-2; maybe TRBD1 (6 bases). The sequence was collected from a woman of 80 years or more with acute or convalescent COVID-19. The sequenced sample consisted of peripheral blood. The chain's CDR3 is CASSSLGAGGYGYTF. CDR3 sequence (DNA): TGTGCCAGCAGTTCATTGGGGGCCGGAGGCTATGGCTACACCTTC.